This record looks at one T cell receptor beta chain sequence and its context. Its antigen is as yet unknown. This sample was taken from a study of CD4 T cells in relation to SARS-CoV-2 and coronaviruses. The method was immunoSEQ multiplex PCR; TCRdb's version includes in-frame clones alone and lacks a portion of them. Found here are 15,000 to 20,000 clones, 70% to 90% of them singletons; the top ten hold around a tenth. Unexposed donor CD4+ T cells date from about 2011-2018, before the COVID-19 pandemic. The cells were cultured for around ten days before CD4+ T cells were isolated. The study, taken as a whole, reports: Crossreactive clones expanded significantly less to SARS-CoV-2 than monoreactive clones.

The clonotype originates from a human donor in good health. What was sequenced was CD4+ T cells from PBMCs, cultured in vitro.

CDR3 region: CASSQARGTGNTGELFF. The CDR3 DNA sequence: TGCGCCAGCAGCCAAGCCCGCGGGACAGGGAACACCGGGGAGCTGTTTTTT. The chain couples TRBV4-1 to TRBJ2-2, with TRBD1 matching over 8 bases. Germline assignment: CDR1 MGHRA and CDR2 YSYEKL. This CDR3 is 17 amino acids long. With 1 base clipped from V and 1 base from J, the junction kept 5 bases outside the gene matches.